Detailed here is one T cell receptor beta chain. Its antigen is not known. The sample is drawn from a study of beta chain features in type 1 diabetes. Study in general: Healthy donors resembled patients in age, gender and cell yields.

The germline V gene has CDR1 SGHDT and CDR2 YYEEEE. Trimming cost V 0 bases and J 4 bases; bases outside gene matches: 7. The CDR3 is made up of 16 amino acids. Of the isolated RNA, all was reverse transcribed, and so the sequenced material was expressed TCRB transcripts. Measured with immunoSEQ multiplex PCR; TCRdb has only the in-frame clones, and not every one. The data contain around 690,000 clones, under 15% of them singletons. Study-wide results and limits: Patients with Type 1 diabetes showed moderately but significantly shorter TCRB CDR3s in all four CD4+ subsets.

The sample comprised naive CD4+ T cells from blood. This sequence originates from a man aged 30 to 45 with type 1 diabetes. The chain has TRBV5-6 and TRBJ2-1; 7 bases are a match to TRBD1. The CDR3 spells CASSLGQKGAYNEQFF. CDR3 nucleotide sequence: TGTGCCAGCAGCTTGGGACAGAAGGGGGCATACAATGAGCAGTTCTTC.